This T cell receptor beta chain was recovered during a study of T cell responses to AZD1222 COVID-19 vaccine. Across the whole study: Whether given at about 4 or about 12 weeks, second doses were pooled.

The assay was immunoSEQ multiplex PCR, and TCRdb's table has in-frame clones only and misses some. The sample lists over 130,000 clones, about 88% occurring once. CDR3 size: 16 residues. Germline V gives CDR1 GTSNPN, CDR2 SVGIG (reference sequence). J lost 0 bases, V lost 2 bases, and 7 bases had no gene match. The sequence was obtained from an adult in good health. The chain uses TRBV30 and TRBJ2-7; TRBD2 aligns across 10 bases. Here the sequenced sample was peripheral blood, taken on day 0 of AZD1222 vaccination. CDR3 sequence (DNA): TGTGCCTGGAGTAGAGCGGGGGGGATGAGCTCCTACGAGCAGTACTTC. Amino acids: CAWSRAGGMSSYEQYF.